The 20 T cell receptor beta chains in this list originate from one sample, sequenced in a study of Graves' ophthalmopathy and Graves' hyperthyroidism. RNA served as the template for amplifying TCR beta CDR3 regions. Second-round multiplex PCR came after a first-round RT-PCR that employed HTBI primers. TCRdb reprocessed the multiplex PCR reads via MiXCR and lists one record per CDR3 protein. Of some 380,000 distinct CDR3 sequences in the sample, approximately 15% were seen once. Material: peripheral blood. The receptors were gathered from a young woman with stable Graves' hyperthyroidism.

This clonotype was recorded many times. A read error may produce the germline difference seen at one junction end. The chain employs TRBV7-7 and TRBJ2-7; D gene uncertain. Germline V gene lookup returns CDR1 SSHAT and CDR2 FNYEAQ (reference sequence). CDR3 size: 14 residues. Here the CDR3 DNA reads TGTGCTAGCAGCCCCATCGATGGTACCTACGAGCAGTACTTC. Translating gives CASSPIDGTYEQYF.

At least ten counts were recorded for this clonotype. The chain combines TRBV5-1 with TRBJ1-6; D is perhaps TRBD1 (5 bases). CDR3 length: 17 amino acids. In germline, CDR1 is SGHRS, CDR2 YFSETQ. V was clipped by 4 bases and J by 0 bases, with 14 bases between them. In DNA form, the CDR3 reads TGCGCCAGCAGCGCCGACAGACTCAGCTCCTATAATTCACCCCTCCACTTT. Protein sequence: CASSADRLSSYNSPLHF.

The rearrangement joins TRBV19 to TRBJ2-2, with D unresolved. Deletions cut 9 bases from V and 4 bases from J, with 18 bases between. CDR1 and CDR2 (germline): LNHDA, SQIVND (reference sequence). The CDR3 spans 15 residues. This CDR3 reads CASTRIIGATGELFF. CDR3 sequence (DNA): TGTGCCAGCACAAGAATTATAGGAGCCACCGGGGAGCTGTTTTTT.

There are a few counts of this clonotype. The chain employs TRBV7-2 and TRBJ2-5, with 7 bases that match TRBD1. V was clipped by 2 bases and J by 7 bases; unmatched bases: 10. Germline CDR1 reads SGHTA; CDR2 reads FQGNSA. The CDR3 runs 15 residues. The CDR3 DNA is TGTGCCAGCAGCTTATTAGGGGGCCCCGGTGGGACCCAGTACTTC. Its translation: CASSLLGGPGGTQYF. The full variable domain, in which reference TRBV7-2 and TRBJ2-5 provide the parts outside the CDR3, is GAGVSQSPSNKVTEKGKDVELRCDPISGHTALYWYRQSLGQGLEFLIYFQGNSAPDKSGLPSDRFSAERTGGSVSTLTIQRTQQEDSAVYLCASSLLGGPGGTQYFGPGTRLLVL.

This clonotype appeared many times. The chain combines TRBV27 with TRBJ1-2, with 8 positions matching TRBD1. V was pared by 3 bases and J by 5 bases, with 2 bases of the junction left unmatched. Germline CDR1 MNHEY, CDR2 SMNVEV (reference sequence). The CDR3 contains 13 residues. CDR3 bases: TGTGCCAGCAGTTTTAACAGGGGGTATGGCTACACCTTC. Protein: CASSFNRGYGYTF.

This clonotype occurred many times. V usage is TRBV15 and J usage is TRBJ1-6; perhaps TRBD1 as D (5 bases). V lost 0 bases and J 9 bases, leaving 27 bases between the germline ends. CDR1 is LNHNV and CDR2 is YYDKDF in the germline V gene (reference sequence). CDR3 length equals 20 residues. CDR3 sequence (DNA): TGTGCCACCAGCAGAGACTTGTACGGGGGGGAACCCACCCCCAGTTCACCCCTCCACTTT. Translation gives CATSRDLYGGEPTPSSPLHF. The variable domain in full, with the rest retrieved from reference TRBV15 and TRBJ1-6, is DAMVIQNPRYQVTQFGKPVTLSCSQTLNHNVMYWYQQKSSQAPKLLFHYYDKDFNNEADTPDNFQSRRPNTSFCFLDIRSPGLGDTAMYLCATSRDLYGGEPTPSSPLHFGNGTRLTVT.

The table lists this clonotype with a count of one. This rearrangement joins TRBV20-1 to TRBJ2-5; D may be TRBD1 (5 bases). Trimming cost V 3 bases and J 2 bases, with 16 bases left between them. There are 15 residues in the CDR3. Per germline, CDR1 DFQATT and CDR2 SNEGSKA (reference sequence). CDR3 DNA sequence: TGCAGTGCTAGGGGAACAGGTATCAATCAAGAGACCCAGTACTTC. This codes for CSARGTGINQETQYF.

The table lists this clonotype with a few counts. The genes are TRBV2 and TRBJ1-3; weak D call: TRBD1 (5 bases). The CDR3 is made up of 15 amino acids. V was clipped by 5 bases and J by 1 base, with 12 bases between them. Germline lookup yields CDR1 SNHLY and CDR2 FYNNEI. The CDR3 DNA reads as TGTGCCAGCAGTCAGGGAACTGCTTCTGGAAACACCATATATTTT. This codes for CASSQGTASGNTIYF.

The chain carries TRBV20-1 and TRBJ2-2, with D unresolved. This CDR3 region has 13 residues. V lost 3 bases and J lost 4, with 9 bases in between. The germline CDR1 and CDR2 sequences are DFQATT and SNEGSKA (reference sequence). CDR3 protein: CSASSAVTGELFF. In nucleotides, the CDR3 is TGCAGTGCTAGTAGTGCGGTCACCGGGGAGCTGTTTTTT.

The chain employs TRBV5-1 and TRBJ2-5, with D possibly TRBD1 on 6 matching bases. The V gene lost 0 bases and the J gene lost 5 bases, with 17 bases spanning the gap. The CDR3 has 16 residues. CDR1 and CDR2 from the germline V gene are SGHRS and YFSETQ. CDR3 sequence reads: CASSLVGGPLLETQYF. The CDR3 DNA reads as TGCGCCAGCAGCTTGGTTGGGGGCCCTCTCTTGGAGACCCAGTACTTC.

This clonotype occurred many times. This sequence joins TRBV9 and TRBJ1-2; D remains ambiguous. Trimming cost V 7 bases and J 1 base, with 8 bases left between them. The CDR3 contains 12 residues. Germline CDR1 is SGDLS and CDR2 is YYNGEE. For the CDR3, the DNA is TGTGCCAGCGGAAGCATTAACTATGGCTACACCTTC. Translated, it gives CASGSINYGYTF.

Ten or more counts support this clonotype. The genes are TRBV12-5 and TRBJ1-1; 8 nucleotides align to TRBD1. There are 16 residues in the CDR3. V shed 1 base and J 0 bases; nucleotides not matched to a gene: 4. Germline lookup yields CDR1 LGHNT and CDR2 FRNRAP. CDR3 sequence (DNA): TGTGCTAGTGGTTTGGCAGGGGGCAGCATGAACACTGAAGCTTTCTTT. This gives the protein CASGLAGGSMNTEAFF. Complete variable domain (other parts from reference TRBV12-5 and TRBJ1-1): DARVTQTPRHKVTEMGQEVTMRCQPILGHNTVFWYRQTMMQGLELLAYFRNRAPLDDSGMPKDRFSAEMPDATLATLKIQPSEPRDSAVYFCASGLAGGSMNTEAFFGQGTRLTVV.

This clonotype was observed many times. This chain links TRBV13 with TRBJ1-1; TRBD1 is a possible D gene (5 bases). Germline V gene lookup returns CDR1 PRHDT and CDR2 FYEKMQ (reference sequence). V was trimmed by 4 bases and J by 0 bases, leaving 12 bases between them. CDR3 length: 15 amino acids. The CDR3 sequence is CASSSRGRMNTEAFF. For the CDR3, the DNA is TGTGCCAGCAGCTCAAGGGGACGGATGAACACTGAAGCTTTCTTT.

This clonotype was picked up many times. This chain joins TRBV27 and TRBJ2-7, with no clear D. V was clipped by 5 bases and J by 5 bases, with 19 bases between them. CDR1 and CDR2 from the germline V gene are MNHEY and SMNVEV (reference sequence). The CDR3 extends over 15 amino acids. CDR3 coding DNA: TGTGCCAGCAGTCCCCGGCACCCACGGAAGGACGAGCAGTACTTC. It is translated as CASSPRHPRKDEQYF.

This clonotype showed up many times. The gene calls are TRBV2 and TRBJ1-1; tentative D call: TRBD1 (6 bases). The CDR3 loop spans 15 amino acids. Trimming took off 7 bases at V and 5 bases at J, with 20 bases between the two ends. The germline V gene encodes CDR1 SNHLY and CDR2 FYNNEI. CDR3 residues: CASTPWRGSRTEAFF. CDR3 bases: TGTGCCAGCACCCCTTGGAGGGGGAGTAGGACTGAAGCTTTCTTT.

This clonotype has ten or more counts. The junction shows a germline mismatch at one end, possibly a read error. The chain carries TRBV27 and TRBJ1-1, with D tentatively TRBD1 (6 bases). Germline values: CDR1 MNHEY, CDR2 SMNVEV (reference sequence). The CDR3 is made up of 11 amino acids. CDR3: CASRTGQHWDF. CDR3 sequence (DNA): TGTGCCAGCAGGACAGGTCAGCATTGGGATTTT.

This chain connects TRBV3-1 to TRBJ1-2; unclear D gene. This CDR3 contains 16 residues. The V and J ends lost 0 bases and 4 bases respectively, with 15 bases between them. Germline CDR1 reads LGHDT; CDR2 reads YNNKEL (reference sequence). CDR3 sequence reads: CASSQDLSRVGYGYTF. The CDR3 nucleotides read TGTGCCAGCAGCCAAGATCTTAGTAGGGTTGGCTATGGCTACACCTTC.

This clonotype was observed at least ten times. The J gene is TRBJ2-3, the V gene TRBV12-5; TRBD1 is a possible D gene (6 bases). CDR1 is LGHNT, CDR2 FRNRAP, per germline. V was shortened by 6 bases and J by 3 bases, with 13 bases between the two germline ends. This CDR3 has 14 amino acids. The CDR3 nucleotides read TGTGCTAGTGGCTTCGCAACAGGGACAGATACGCAGTATTTT. Protein product: CASGFATGTDTQYF.

In this sample, this clonotype turned up many times. V is TRBV27 and J is TRBJ1-1; D might be TRBD1 (6 bases). Trimming pared 3 bases from V and 1 base from J, leaving 15 bases between. Germline V CDR1 and CDR2: MNHEY, SMNVEV (reference sequence). This CDR3 comprises 16 residues. The CDR3 is CASSFRAGGRNTEAFF. DNA for the CDR3: TGTGCCAGCAGTTTTCGTGCGGGGGGGCGGAACACTGAAGCTTTCTTT.

This clonotype appeared many times. The chain recombines TRBV20-1 with TRBJ2-7, with a weak D call TRBD1 (5 bases). Trimming shortened V by 0 bases and J by 2 bases, and 11 bases separated the two germline ends. Germline V gene lookup returns CDR1 DFQATT and CDR2 SNEGSKA (reference sequence). The CDR3 runs 14 residues. In nucleotides, the CDR3 is TGCAGTGCTAGAGAAGGTCAGGGCCCCTACGAGCAGTACTTC. It is translated as CSAREGQGPYEQYF.